The sample holds a few counts of the clone carrying this TCR beta chain. The data belong to a study of blood T cells in healthy people across ages. PCR was performed a second time for roughly 7 to 12 cycles using a sample-barcoded 5' primer and a J-beta primer mix. Paired-end reads containing CDR3 totaled no fewer than 2.5 million for each sample. TCRdb ran MiXCR on the 5' RACE reads and lists one entry per CDR3 protein. Counted here are about 1 million distinct CDR3 sequences, more than 35% occurring once; the ten biggest clones make up 15% to 20%. V gave up 5 bases and J gave up 1 base, with 11 bases separating them. This CDR3 contains 14 residues. The germline V gene encodes CDR1 SGHTA and CDR2 FQGNSA.

This receptor was taken from a woman aged 55-75 years in good health. The V and J genes are TRBV7-2 and TRBJ1-2, with D uncertain. The material sequenced was blood. CDR3 protein: CASSPDLFNYGYTF. CDR3 DNA sequence: TGTGCCAGCAGCCCGGACTTATTTAACTATGGCTACACCTTC.